This T cell receptor (beta chain) was obtained from a study of beta chain features in type 1 diabetes. Study-level results: Diminished insertions and augmented deletions at VDJ junctions characterized type 1 diabetes patients. Among all four CD4+ subsets, Type 1 diabetes patients had TCRB CDR3s that were moderately but significantly shorter.

Germline loops: CDR1 SSHAT, CDR2 FNYEAQ (reference sequence). CDR3 length equals 16 residues. Expressed TCRB transcripts were sequenced because the isolated RNA had all been reverse transcribed beforehand. Data came from immunoSEQ multiplex PCR; TCRdb stores just in-frame clones and leaves some out. The table records hundreds of thousands of clones, around 15% of them present only once. Concerning this clone itself: The target antigen is unknown. At one end, the junction sequence differs from germline, possibly due to a read error.

The V and J genes are TRBV7-7 and TRBJ2-5; TRBD2 matches at 11 bases. The source material was naive CD4+ T cells from blood. This clonotype was obtained from a man between 18 and 35 years old with type 1 diabetes. As DNA, the CDR3 is TGTGCTAGCAGTCCCACTAGCGGGGGTTCCCAAGAGACCCAGTACTTC. It encodes CASSPTSGGSQETQYF. Combining the CDR3 with reference TRBV7-7 and TRBJ2-5 gives the whole variable domain GAGVSQSPRYKVTKRGQDVTLRCDPISSHATLYWYQQALGQGPEFLTYFNYEAQPDKSGLPSDRFSAERPEGSISTLTIQRTEQRDSAMYRCASSPTSGGSQETQYFGPGTRLLVL.